These 12 T cell receptor beta chains originate from one sample sequenced in a study of CD8+ T cells in alopecia areata. cDNA reverse transcribed from extracted RNA served as the sequencing template. Sequencing used immunoSEQ multiplex PCR; TCRdb keeps in-frame clones, though not all of them. The sample has over 2,500 clones, around two thirds seen once; the top ten hold about 9.4%. The sequenced sample was skin. These receptor sequences come from a human donor in good health.

This rearrangement joins TRBV19 to TRBJ1-1; no definite D call. This CDR3 is built from 12 residues. The germline gives CDR1 LNHDA, CDR2 SQIVND (reference sequence). V dropped 5 bases and J dropped 4 bases, with 8 bases sitting between them. This CDR3 is CASSLRSTEAFF. Written as DNA, the CDR3 is TGTGCCAGTAGTTTGAGAAGCACTGAAGCTTTCTTT. Based on the CDR3 plus reference TRBV19 and TRBJ1-1, the full variable domain is DGGITQSPKYLFRKEGQNVTLSCEQNLNHDAMYWYRQDPGQGLRLIYYSQIVNDFQKGDIAEGYSVSREKKESFPLTVTSAQKNPTAFYLCASSLRSTEAFFGQGTRLTVV.

V gene TRBV27 combines with J gene TRBJ1-6; 11 bases are a match to TRBD1. The J segment lost 9 bases and the V segment lost 6 bases, leaving 10 bases of the junction unmatched. The CDR3 has 16 amino acids. Germline CDR1 is MNHEY and CDR2 is SMNVEV (reference sequence). CDR3 region: CASRRWTGGAGSPLHF. Here the CDR3 DNA reads TGTGCCAGCAGACGATGGACAGGGGGCGCAGGTTCACCCCTCCACTTT.

The table lists this clone with a few counts. The chain combines TRBV7-2 with TRBJ2-7; unclear D gene. V was clipped by 5 bases and J by 0 bases, with 5 bases between them. The CDR3 consists of 12 residues. In germline, CDR1 is SGHTA, CDR2 FQGNSA. The CDR3 nucleotides are TGTGCCAGCAGCCCTCCCTCCTACGAGCAGTACTTC. It encodes CASSPPSYEQYF.

This clone was observed a few times. This rearrangement joins TRBV5-6 to TRBJ2-5; 12 nucleotides line up with TRBD2. J lost 6 bases, V lost 4 bases, and 13 bases had no gene match. The CDR3 is made up of 17 amino acids. Germline CDR1 and CDR2: SGHDT and YYEEEE. The CDR3 loop reads CASSQLAGGPQDKTQYF. CDR3 DNA: TGTGCCAGCAGCCAGCTAGCGGGGGGGCCGCAGGACAAGACCCAGTACTTC.

The chain couples TRBV29-1 to TRBJ2-7, with D tentatively TRBD1 (7 bases). V was clipped by 6 bases and J by 0 bases, with 15 bases between them. The CDR3 totals 14 residues. CDR1 SQVTM and CDR2 ANQGSEA come from the germline V gene. CDR3 sequence reads: CSVARDSSSYEQYF. DNA for the CDR3: TGCAGCGTCGCGCGGGACAGTAGCTCCTACGAGCAGTACTTC.

This rearrangement joins TRBV4-3 to TRBJ2-7; unclear D gene. This CDR3 comprises 15 residues. Per the germline V gene, CDR1 is LGHNA and CDR2 is YSLEER. V was cut by 0 bases and J by 6 bases, with 15 bases left in between. CDR3 in amino acids: CASSQEISPSSEQYF. The CDR3 coding sequence is TGCGCCAGCAGCCAAGAGATCTCCCCCTCGTCCGAGCAGTACTTC.

This clone turned up a few times. The V and J genes are TRBV5-6 and TRBJ2-3; D is unresolved. Germline V lookup: CDR1 SGHDT, CDR2 YYEEEE. Trimming removed 4 bases from V and 8 bases from J, with 20 bases in between. The CDR3 covers 15 residues. For the CDR3, the DNA is TGTGCCAGCAGCAATTACATGGACCCGCAAGCTACGCAGTATTTT. The encoded protein is CASSNYMDPQATQYF.

This clone turned up a few times. The genes are TRBV29-1 and TRBJ2-1; 9 positions agree with TRBD1. Germline-derived CDR1 and CDR2 are SQVTM and ANQGSEA. CDR3 length: 14 amino acids. Germline trimming cut 4 bases from V and 3 bases from J; bases unmatched to any gene: 4. The CDR3 DNA reads TGCAGCGTTGCCCGGACAGGGGACTACAATGAGCAGTTCTTC. This encodes CSVARTGDYNEQFF.

The CDR3 loop is CASSPRTEMQETQYF. DNA for the CDR3: TGTGCCAGCAGCCCTCGGACAGAAATGCAAGAGACCCAGTACTTC. V usage is TRBV11-2 and J usage is TRBJ2-5, with D perhaps matching TRBD1 (6 bases). The germline gives CDR1 SGHAT, CDR2 FQNNGV. The CDR3 covers 15 residues. V lost 5 bases to trimming and J lost 2 bases, with 15 bases between them.

V gene TRBV7-2 combines with J gene TRBJ2-2, with D hard to call. The CDR3 length is 15 residues. Trimming removed 2 bases at V and 1 base at J, with 8 bases between. Germline CDR1 and CDR2: SGHTA and FQGNSA. As DNA, the CDR3 is TGTGCCAGCAGCTTAAACTGGGGGAACACCGGGGAGCTGTTTTTT. This codes for CASSLNWGNTGELFF.

The chain employs TRBV18 and TRBJ1-5, with D hard to call. This CDR3 has 14 residues. CDR1 is KGHSH, CDR2 LQKENI, per germline. With 0 bases removed from V and 0 bases from J, the gap between germline ends came to 3 bases. CDR3 region: CASSPPYSNQPQHF. For the CDR3, the DNA is TGTGCCAGCTCACCACCGTATAGCAATCAGCCCCAGCATTTT.

This clone was seen only once. The chain couples TRBV7-8 to TRBJ1-4, with TRBD1 identical over 7 bases. V dropped 2 bases and J dropped 5; count of bases not matched to a gene: 5. CDR3 size: 15 residues. CDR1 is SGHVS, CDR2 FQNEAQ, per germline. The CDR3 region is CASSLTSGGNEKLFF. The CDR3 coding sequence is TGTGCCAGCAGCTTAACCTCAGGGGGAAATGAAAAACTGTTTTTT.